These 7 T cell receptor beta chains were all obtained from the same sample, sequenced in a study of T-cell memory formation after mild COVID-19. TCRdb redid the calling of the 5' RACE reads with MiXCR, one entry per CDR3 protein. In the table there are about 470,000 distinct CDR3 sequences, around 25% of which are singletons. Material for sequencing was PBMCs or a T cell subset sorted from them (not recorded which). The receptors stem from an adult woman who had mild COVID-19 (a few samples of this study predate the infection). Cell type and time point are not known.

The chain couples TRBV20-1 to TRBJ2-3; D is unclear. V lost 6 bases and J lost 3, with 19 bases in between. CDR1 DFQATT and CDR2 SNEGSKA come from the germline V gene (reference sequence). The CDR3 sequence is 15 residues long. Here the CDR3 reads CSATTRASGTDTQYF. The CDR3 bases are TGCAGTGCAACGACACGAGCATCTGGGACAGATACGCAGTATTTT.

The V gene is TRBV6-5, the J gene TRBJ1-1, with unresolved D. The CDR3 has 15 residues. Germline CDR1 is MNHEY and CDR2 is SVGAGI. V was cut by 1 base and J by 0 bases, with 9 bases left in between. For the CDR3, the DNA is TGTGCCAGCAGTTACTTAGGTCAGATGAACACTGAAGCTTTCTTT. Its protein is CASSYLGQMNTEAFF.

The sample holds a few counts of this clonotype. The CDR3 loop is CASSLARLNTEAFF. The CDR3 DNA reads TGCGCCAGCAGCTTGGCCCGGCTGAACACTGAAGCTTTCTTT. The chain combines TRBV5-1 with TRBJ1-1; D is uncertain. Germline V gives CDR1 SGHRS, CDR2 YFSETQ. The CDR3 covers 14 residues. V shed 0 bases and J shed 0 bases, with 6 bases lying between them. Combining the CDR3 with reference TRBV5-1 and TRBJ1-1 gives the whole variable domain KAGVTQTPRYLIKTRGQQVTLSCSPISGHRSVSWYQQTPGQGLQFLFEYFSETQRNKGNFPGRFSGRQFSNSRSEMNVSTLELGDSALYLCASSLARLNTEAFFGQGTRLTVV.

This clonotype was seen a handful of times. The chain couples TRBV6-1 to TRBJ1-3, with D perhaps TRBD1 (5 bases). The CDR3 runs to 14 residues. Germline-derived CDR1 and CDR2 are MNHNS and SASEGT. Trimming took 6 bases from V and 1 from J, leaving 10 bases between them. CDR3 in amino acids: CASREGLSGNTIYF. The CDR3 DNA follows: TGTGCCAGCAGAGAGGGACTTTCTGGAAACACCATATATTTT.

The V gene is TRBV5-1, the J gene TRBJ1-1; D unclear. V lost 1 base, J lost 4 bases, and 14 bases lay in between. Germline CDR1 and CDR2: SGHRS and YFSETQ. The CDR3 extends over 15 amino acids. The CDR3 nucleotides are TGCGCCAGCAGCTTGATGGGAGAAGGGAGCACTGAAGCTTTCTTT. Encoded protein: CASSLMGEGSTEAFF.

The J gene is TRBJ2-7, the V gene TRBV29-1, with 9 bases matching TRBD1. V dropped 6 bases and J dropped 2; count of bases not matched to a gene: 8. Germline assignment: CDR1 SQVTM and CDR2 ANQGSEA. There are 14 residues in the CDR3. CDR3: CSVLDRGLPYEQYF. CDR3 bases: TGCAGCGTCCTGGACAGGGGCCTTCCCTACGAGCAGTACTTC.

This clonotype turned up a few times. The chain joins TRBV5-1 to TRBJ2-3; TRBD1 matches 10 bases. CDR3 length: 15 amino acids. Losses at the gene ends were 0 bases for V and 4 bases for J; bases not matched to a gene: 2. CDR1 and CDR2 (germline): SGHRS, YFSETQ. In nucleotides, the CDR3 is TGCGCCAGCAGCTTGGGGACAGGGGGTGCAGATACGCAGTATTTT. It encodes CASSLGTGGADTQYF. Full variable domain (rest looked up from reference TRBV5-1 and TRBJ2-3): KAGVTQTPRYLIKTRGQQVTLSCSPISGHRSVSWYQQTPGQGLQFLFEYFSETQRNKGNFPGRFSGRQFSNSRSEMNVSTLELGDSALYLCASSLGTGGADTQYFGPGTRLTVL.